The 20 T cell receptor beta chains presented below share a single source sample, sequenced in a study of shared clonotypes between healthy human individuals. Profiled with immunoSEQ multiplex PCR; TCRdb holds only in-frame clones, not every one. The profile covers 2 million to 3 million clones, with roughly 93% appearing a single time and approximately 0.36% taken by the ten largest. Specimen: naive CD4+ T cells from PBMCs. Documented subset: CD45RA+ positively selected. All receptors derive from a man aged 18-30 years in good health. Some clones in this sample may be carry-over from other donors' samples.

The chain combines TRBV5-6 with TRBJ2-5, with D perhaps matching TRBD1 (5 bases). Per the germline V gene, CDR1 is SGHDT and CDR2 is YYEEEE. The CDR3 consists of 13 residues. The ends were cut back, 2 bases at V and 3 bases at J, with 8 bases in the middle. The CDR3 loop is CASSFGREETQYF. The CDR3 DNA follows: TGTGCCAGCAGCTTTGGCAGGGAAGAGACCCAGTACTTC.

The V call is TRBV7-2, the J call TRBJ2-3; 8 bases are a match to TRBD2. CDR1 is SGHTA, CDR2 FQGNSA, per germline. V dropped 1 base and J dropped 4; count of bases not matched to a gene: 4. The CDR3 is 15 residues long. The CDR3 sequence is CASSLGGRRADTQYF. As DNA, the CDR3 is TGTGCCAGCAGCTTAGGCGGGAGGAGGGCAGATACGCAGTATTTT.

The V gene is TRBV29-1, the J gene TRBJ1-2; 9 nucleotides match TRBD1. From germline, CDR1 is SQVTM and CDR2 ANQGSEA. The trim removed 1 base at V and 1 base at J, leaving 1 base unmatched. This CDR3 has 14 residues. The CDR3 reads CSVEGTGDNYGYTF. In DNA form, the CDR3 reads TGCAGCGTTGAAGGGACAGGGGATAACTATGGCTACACCTTC.

V gene TRBV9 combines with J gene TRBJ2-7; a weak D match, TRBD2 (6 bases). The germline V gene has CDR1 SGDLS and CDR2 YYNGEE. The CDR3 consists of 19 residues. Trimming took 4 bases from V and 3 from J, leaving 29 bases between them. CDR3 protein: CASSPAWAGPAGPNYEQYF. The CDR3 DNA reads TGTGCCAGCAGCCCAGCTTGGGCGGGGCCGGCGGGTCCAAACTACGAGCAGTACTTC.

This chain links TRBV5-1 with TRBJ2-3, with 7 bases that match TRBD2. Germline V gene sequence: CDR1 SGHRS, CDR2 YFSETQ. V was clipped by 6 bases and J by 0 bases; unmatched bases: 13. The CDR3 contains 17 residues. In DNA form, the CDR3 reads TGCGCCAGCAAGGAGGTCAGCGGGACTCTTAGCACAGATACGCAGTATTTT. Its protein is CASKEVSGTLSTDTQYF.

This clone came up once. The same CDR3 is also encoded by other DNA sequences in this sample. The chain joins TRBV7-8 to TRBJ2-3, with D maybe TRBD2 (5 bases). This CDR3 contains 15 residues. V dropped 1 base and J dropped 2 bases, with 10 bases sitting between them. CDR1 is SGHVS, CDR2 FQNEAQ, per germline. CDR3 region: CASSLGLAPTDTQYF. The CDR3 coding sequence is TGTGCCAGCAGCTTAGGCCTAGCACCCACAGATACGCAGTATTTT.

The V gene is TRBV28, the J gene TRBJ1-2; a weak D match, TRBD1 (5 bases). This CDR3 contains 14 residues. The V gene's germline CDR1 is MDHEN and CDR2 SYDVKM. The V gene lost 7 bases and the J gene lost 4 bases, with 16 bases spanning the gap. CDR3 nucleotides: TGTGCCAGCACCGAGGTCAGGGCTGGCTATGGCTACACCTTC. Residues: CASTEVRAGYGYTF.

This clone was seen more than once but under ten times. The CDR3 spells CASRGTGAGNTIYF. The CDR3 coding sequence is TGTGCCAGCAGGGGGACAGGGGCTGGAAACACCATATATTTT. The V call is TRBV2, the J call TRBJ1-3; 10 nucleotides align to TRBD1. This CDR3 is built from 14 residues. Germline assignment: CDR1 SNHLY and CDR2 FYNNEI. Trimming cost V 6 bases and J 2 bases; bases outside gene matches: 1.

The chain carries TRBV6-1 and TRBJ2-1; 14 bases line up with TRBD2. The CDR3 runs to 17 residues. The trim removed 2 bases at V and 7 bases at J, leaving 7 bases unmatched. The germline V gene encodes CDR1 MNHNS and CDR2 SASEGT. The CDR3 DNA reads as TGTGCCAGCAGTGAATCGGGACTAGCGGGGGCTAGAAATGAGCAGTTCTTC. It yields the protein CASSESGLAGARNEQFF.

The gene calls are TRBV19 and TRBJ2-2, with a possible D match to TRBD2 (5 bases). V lost 7 bases and J 7 bases, leaving 13 bases between the germline ends. This CDR3 has 13 amino acids. Germline CDR1 and CDR2: LNHDA and SQIVND (reference sequence). The chain's CDR3 is CASIPSWGGELFF. DNA for the CDR3: TGTGCCAGTATTCCTAGCTGGGGCGGGGAGCTGTTTTTT. The complete variable domain, with remaining parts taken from reference TRBV19 and TRBJ2-2, reads DGGITQSPKYLFRKEGQNVTLSCEQNLNHDAMYWYRQDPGQGLRLIYYSQIVNDFQKGDIAEGYSVSREKKESFPLTVTSAQKNPTAFYLCASIPSWGGELFFGEGSRLTVL.

In this sample, this clone turned up once. V is TRBV5-8 and J is TRBJ1-5, with D hard to call. Germline CDR1 is SGHTS and CDR2 is YDEGEE. V dropped 4 bases and J dropped 2 bases, with 16 bases sitting between them. The CDR3 has 16 residues. Written as DNA, the CDR3 is TGTGCCAGCAGCCCCCGTTCGGCTTCTGGCAATCAGCCCCAGCATTTT. It specifies CASSPRSASGNQPQHF. The full variable domain, completed using reference TRBV5-8 and TRBJ1-5, is EAGVTQSPTHLIKTRGQQATLRCSPISGHTSVYWYQQALGLGLQFLLWYDEGEERNRGNFPPRFSGRQFPNYSSELNVNALELEDSALYLCASSPRSASGNQPQHFGDGTRLSIL.

V and J are TRBV15 and TRBJ1-5; D is ambiguous. This CDR3 has 17 amino acids. Germline V CDR1 and CDR2: LNHNV, YYDKDF (reference sequence). V lost 1 base and J lost 2, with 15 bases in between. The CDR3 nucleotides read TGTGCCACCAGCAGAGCGCGGCAAATTTTCGGCAATCAGCCCCAGCATTTT. This sequence encodes CATSRARQIFGNQPQHF.

This clone was seen only once. The chain uses TRBV6-5 and TRBJ2-7; 8 bases line up with TRBD1. The CDR3 covers 14 residues. V gave up 5 bases and J gave up 7 bases; unmatched junction bases: 10. Germline V gene data show CDR1 as MNHEY and CDR2 as SVGAGI. CDR3 DNA sequence: TGTGCCAGCAGTCGACAGGGGACTGCGGGGGAGCAGTACTTC. Amino acid sequence: CASSRQGTAGEQYF.

The chain couples TRBV7-9 to TRBJ2-5; 11 positions match TRBD2. CDR3 length: 15 residues. Germline-derived CDR1 and CDR2 are SEHNR and FQNEAQ (reference sequence). Germline trimming cut 8 bases from V and 4 bases from J; bases unmatched to any gene: 9. CDR3 sequence: CASLRLAGGLETQYF. The CDR3 DNA reads as TGTGCCAGCTTAAGGCTAGCGGGAGGCCTAGAGACCCAGTACTTC.

This clone showed up just a few times. This CDR3 is also generated by other DNA sequences in the sample. The chain links TRBV19 to TRBJ1-1; no definite D call. The CDR3 runs 14 residues. CDR1 is LNHDA, CDR2 SQIVND, per germline (reference sequence). V gave up 3 bases and J gave up 4 bases, with 12 bases separating them. The CDR3 region is CASSIRGGGTEAFF. The CDR3 DNA sequence: TGTGCCAGTAGTATTCGAGGAGGCGGCACTGAAGCTTTCTTT.

This sequence joins TRBV27 and TRBJ2-7; TRBD1 is a possible D gene (5 bases). The CDR3 length is 15 residues. The germline V gene has CDR1 MNHEY and CDR2 SMNVEV (reference sequence). With 6 bases removed from V and 3 bases from J, the gap between germline ends came to 18 bases. The CDR3: CASRPPWWGIYEQYF. CDR3 in DNA: TGTGCCAGCAGACCACCCTGGTGGGGCATCTACGAGCAGTACTTC.

This clone was recorded a few times. The chain carries TRBV6-6 and TRBJ1-1; D is undetermined. CDR1 and CDR2 (germline): MNHNY, SVGAGI (reference sequence). This CDR3 comprises 13 residues. Trimming left V 9 bases short and J 4 bases short, with 15 bases between. The CDR3 DNA reads TGTGCCAGTCAGACCGAAATGGGCACTGAAGCTTTCTTT. Translating it yields CASQTEMGTEAFF.

The table lists this clone with a few counts. This chain joins TRBV28 and TRBJ1-1; D is uncertain. The CDR3 covers 13 residues. V lost 5 bases to trimming and J lost 3 bases, with 10 bases between them. Germline loops: CDR1 MDHEN, CDR2 SYDVKM. CDR3 coding DNA: TGTGCCAGCAGTCCCAGCAGTTACACTGAAGCTTTCTTT. Its protein is CASSPSSYTEAFF.

The rearrangement joins TRBV12-5 to TRBJ2-7; D unresolved. Trimming took off 2 bases at V and 3 bases at J, with 14 bases between the two ends. CDR1 LGHNT and CDR2 FRNRAP come from the germline V gene. The CDR3 is made up of 15 amino acids. The CDR3 sequence is CASGLPRTADYEQYF. As DNA, the CDR3 is TGTGCTAGTGGTTTGCCCCGGACGGCCGACTACGAGCAGTACTTC. Full variable domain (missing parts from reference TRBV12-5 and TRBJ2-7): DARVTQTPRHKVTEMGQEVTMRCQPILGHNTVFWYRQTMMQGLELLAYFRNRAPLDDSGMPKDRFSAEMPDATLATLKIQPSEPRDSAVYFCASGLPRTADYEQYFGPGTRLTVT.

V and J are TRBV28 and TRBJ1-4, with a weak D call TRBD1 (5 bases). Germline V gives CDR1 MDHEN, CDR2 SYDVKM. The V end was cut by 7 bases, the J end by 1 base, with 13 bases between. The CDR3 runs to 15 residues. The CDR3 coding sequence is TGTGCCAGCACCTTATTGGGGGAAACTAATGAAAAACTGTTTTTT. Amino acid sequence: CASTLLGETNEKLFF.